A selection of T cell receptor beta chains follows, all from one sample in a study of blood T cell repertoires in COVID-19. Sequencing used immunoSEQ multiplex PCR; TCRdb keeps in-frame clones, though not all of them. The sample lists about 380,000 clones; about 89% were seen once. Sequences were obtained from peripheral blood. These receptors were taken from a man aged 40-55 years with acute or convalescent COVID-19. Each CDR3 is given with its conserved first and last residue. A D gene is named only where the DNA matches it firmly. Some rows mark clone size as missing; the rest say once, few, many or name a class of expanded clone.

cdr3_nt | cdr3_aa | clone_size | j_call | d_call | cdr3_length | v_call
TGCGCCAGCAGCCCGGGACATCGAGACAGCTCTGGAAACACCATATATTTT | CASSPGHRDSSGNTIYF | - | TRBJ1-3 | - | 17 | TRBV5-1
TGTGCCAGCTCAATTCTAGCGGGGGGGCCCGATGAGCAGTACTTC | CASSILAGGPDEQYF | - | TRBJ2-7 | TRBD2 | 15 | TRBV18
TGTGCCAGCAGCTTGGTCCCCGACAGTACCAACTATGGCTACACCTTC | CASSLVPDSTNYGYTF | - | TRBJ1-2 | - | 16 | TRBV5-4
TGTGCCAGCAGTTACTTGAGCTCTCGAGGAGACTATGGCTACACCTTC | CASSYLSSRGDYGYTF | - | TRBJ1-2 | - | 16 | TRBV6-5
TGTGCCAGCAGTGAAGGACTAGCGGCCTACGAGCAGTACTTC | CASSEGLAAYEQYF | - | TRBJ2-7 | TRBD2 | 14 | TRBV2
TGTGCCATCAGACAGGGGGTAAACACTGAAGCTTTCTTT | CAIRQGVNTEAFF | - | TRBJ1-1 | TRBD1 | 13 | TRBV10-3
TGTGCCAGCAGTTCCCGAACCGGGATGGGTGTCGAGCAGTACTTC | CASSSRTGMGVEQYF | - | TRBJ2-7 | - | 15 | TRBV6-5
TGTGCCAGCAGCCAAGACCGGCTAGCGGGAAAATACAATGAGCAGTTCTTC | CASSQDRLAGKYNEQFF | - | TRBJ2-1 | TRBD2 | 17 | TRBV3-1/TRBV3-2
TGTGCCAGCAGCCAAGGGGAGGGGAGGAGGCAGTACTTC | CASSQGEGRRQYF | once | TRBJ2-7 | TRBD2 | 13 | TRBV3-1/TRBV3-2
TGTGCCAGCAGCCAGCTCACAGGCGGGACCTACGAGCAGTACTTC | CASSQLTGGTYEQYF | - | TRBJ2-7 | - | 15 | TRBV7-2
TGTGCCTGGAGTTCCACAGGGGTCTATGGCTACACCTTC | CAWSSTGVYGYTF | - | TRBJ1-2 | TRBD1 | 13 | TRBV30
TGTGCCAGCAGCCAAGAGCAACAGGGAAAAAACATTCAGTACTTC | CASSQEQQGKNIQYF | - | TRBJ2-4 | - | 15 | TRBV4-2
TGTGCCAGCTCACCAGACAGTGGAGGCACAGATACGCAGTATTTT | CASSPDSGGTDTQYF | - | TRBJ2-3 | - | 15 | TRBV18
TGCGCCAGCAGCCAACCCACTAGCGGAACCTACGAGCAGTACTTC | CASSQPTSGTYEQYF | once | TRBJ2-7 | TRBD2 | 15 | TRBV4-1
TGCGCCAGCAGTCAAGGGTTCGACAGGGGAACTGGAAACACCATATATTTT | CASSQGFDRGTGNTIYF | - | TRBJ1-3 | TRBD1 | 17 | TRBV23-1
TGTGCCAGCAGTTTACCGGGACAGGGGATCTGTAGCAATCAGCCCCAGCATTTT | CASSLPGQGICSNQPQHF | - | TRBJ1-5 | TRBD1 | 18 | TRBV7-6
TGTGCCAGTAGTATAGCAGGGGGCGACCGCCTCCACTTT | CASSIAGGDRLHF | - | TRBJ1-6 | TRBD1 | 13 | TRBV19
TGTGCCAGTAGTATAGGGGGCCCAGATACGCAGTATTTT | CASSIGGPDTQYF | - | TRBJ2-3 | - | 13 | TRBV19
TGTGCCAGCAGCACACTAGCGGGGTGGGATACGCAGTATTTT | CASSTLAGWDTQYF | - | TRBJ2-3 | TRBD2 | 14 | TRBV7-3
TGTGCCAGCAGTCCCCAACTACCGGGGGTGCAGTACTTC | CASSPQLPGVQYF | - | TRBJ2-7 | - | 13 | TRBV6-5
TGTGCCAGCAGTTATGCGGAGAACGAGCAGTACTTC | CASSYAENEQYF | - | TRBJ2-7 | - | 12 | TRBV6-5
TGTGCCAGCAGCTTAACGGAGGGACAGGGGACAGATACGCAGTATTTT | CASSLTEGQGTDTQYF | - | TRBJ2-3 | TRBD1 | 16 | TRBV7-3
TGCAGTGCTCCTGGTAGTCATGGCTACACCTTC | CSAPGSHGYTF | - | TRBJ1-2 | - | 11 | TRBV20-1
TGTGCCAGCAGCCCTTCGGACAGGGGAGCTTTCTTT | CASSPSDRGAFF | - | TRBJ1-1 | TRBD1 | 12 | TRBV14
TGTGCCAGCAGCCAAACAAGCGGGGGGGGCACAGATACGCAGTATTTT | CASSQTSGGGTDTQYF | - | TRBJ2-3 | TRBD2 | 16 | TRBV3-1/TRBV3-2
TGTGCCATCAGCCGACAGGGAAATGAAGCTTTCTTT | CAISRQGNEAFF | - | TRBJ1-1 | TRBD1 | 12 | TRBV10-3
TGTGCCAGCAGCTTGGGACAGGGCGTTGGAAATCAGCCCCAGCATTTT | CASSLGQGVGNQPQHF | - | TRBJ1-5 | TRBD1 | 16 | TRBV5-8
TGTGCCAGCAGTTTATCTCGTCAGGGGACGGGTGGGTACACCTTC | CASSLSRQGTGGYTF | - | TRBJ1-2 | - | 15 | TRBV27
TGTGCCAGCAGTTTAGTTTTGGGGTCGGGGGCTTTCTTT | CASSLVLGSGAFF | few | TRBJ1-1 | - | 13 | TRBV28
TGTGCCAGCAGTTTACGGGTGACAGGGCCCCACTTC | CASSLRVTGPHF | - | TRBJ1-2 | TRBD1 | 12 | TRBV12-3/TRBV12-4
TGTGCCAGCAGCCAATCCGTGGACCCCCGAGGGAATCAGCCCCAGCATTTT | CASSQSVDPRGNQPQHF | few | TRBJ1-5 | - | 17 | TRBV3-1/TRBV3-2
TGTGCCATCAGTGAGTCGATCGCCAGGGGGTATAATTCACCCCTCCACTTT | CAISESIARGYNSPLHF | - | TRBJ1-6 | TRBD1 | 17 | TRBV10-3
TGTGCCAGCAGCGGGGAGGGCACTGAAGCTTTCTTT | CASSGEGTEAFF | - | TRBJ1-1 | - | 12 | TRBV9
TGTGCCACCAGCAGAGGGGGCACAGGTTCCCAGCATTTT | CATSRGGTGSQHF | - | TRBJ1-5 | - | 13 | TRBV15
TGTGCCAGCAGCATCCCGGGACTAGCGGGGGGCTCCTACAATGAGCAGTTCTTC | CASSIPGLAGGSYNEQFF | - | TRBJ2-1 | TRBD2 | 18 | TRBV11-2
TGTGCCAGCAGTAGGACTAGGGAGCAGTACTTC | CASSRTREQYF | - | TRBJ2-7 | TRBD2 | 11 | TRBV12-3/TRBV12-4
TGTGCCACCTTCCGGACAGGGGGCGTTTTTTACTTC | CATFRTGGVFYF | - | TRBJ2-7 | TRBD1 | 12 | TRBV27
TGTGCCAGCAGCCTACTCCCCGGGAGGGGTGAGCAGTTCTTC | CASSLLPGRGEQFF | - | TRBJ2-1 | TRBD2 | 14 | TRBV7-2
TGCGCCAGCAGCCGGGACAGGGGGAACTACGAGCAGTACTTC | CASSRDRGNYEQYF | - | TRBJ2-7 | TRBD1 | 14 | TRBV4-3
TGTGCCAGTACTGCACAGGGGGTCGCTGGAAACACCATATATTTT | CASTAQGVAGNTIYF | - | TRBJ1-3 | TRBD1 | 15 | TRBV19
TGTGCCTGGAGTTTGGCGGGAGGGCCGGGAGAGACCCAGTACTTC | CAWSLAGGPGETQYF | once | TRBJ2-5 | TRBD2 | 15 | TRBV30
TGCGCCAGCAGCCAACAAGACAGGGGGCGAACTAATGAAAAACTGTTTTTT | CASSQQDRGRTNEKLFF | - | TRBJ1-4 | TRBD1 | 17 | TRBV4-1
TGCGCCAGCAGCGAGAGCCCAGGAGGTGAAGCTTTCTTT | CASSESPGGEAFF | - | TRBJ1-1 | - | 13 | TRBV5-1
TGTGCCAGCAGGGGACAGTCACCCCTCCACTTT | CASRGQSPLHF | - | TRBJ1-6 | TRBD1 | 11 | TRBV6-5
TGTGCCAGCAGCCAAGGGATCGGGGAGACCCAGTACTTC | CASSQGIGETQYF | - | TRBJ2-5 | - | 13 | TRBV3-1/TRBV3-2
TGTGCCAGCAGTTTATTTTACGGTTCTGGGACAGACTTT | CASSLFYGSGTDF | few | TRBJ1-1 | TRBD1 | 13 | TRBV27
TGTGCCAGCAGCCAAACTACGGAGACCCAAGAGTACACCCAGTACTTC | CASSQTTETQEYTQYF | - | TRBJ2-5 | - | 16 | TRBV4-2
TGCAGCGTTGTTCAGGGTCCTAGGTATGGCTACACCTTC | CSVVQGPRYGYTF | - | TRBJ1-2 | - | 13 | TRBV29-1